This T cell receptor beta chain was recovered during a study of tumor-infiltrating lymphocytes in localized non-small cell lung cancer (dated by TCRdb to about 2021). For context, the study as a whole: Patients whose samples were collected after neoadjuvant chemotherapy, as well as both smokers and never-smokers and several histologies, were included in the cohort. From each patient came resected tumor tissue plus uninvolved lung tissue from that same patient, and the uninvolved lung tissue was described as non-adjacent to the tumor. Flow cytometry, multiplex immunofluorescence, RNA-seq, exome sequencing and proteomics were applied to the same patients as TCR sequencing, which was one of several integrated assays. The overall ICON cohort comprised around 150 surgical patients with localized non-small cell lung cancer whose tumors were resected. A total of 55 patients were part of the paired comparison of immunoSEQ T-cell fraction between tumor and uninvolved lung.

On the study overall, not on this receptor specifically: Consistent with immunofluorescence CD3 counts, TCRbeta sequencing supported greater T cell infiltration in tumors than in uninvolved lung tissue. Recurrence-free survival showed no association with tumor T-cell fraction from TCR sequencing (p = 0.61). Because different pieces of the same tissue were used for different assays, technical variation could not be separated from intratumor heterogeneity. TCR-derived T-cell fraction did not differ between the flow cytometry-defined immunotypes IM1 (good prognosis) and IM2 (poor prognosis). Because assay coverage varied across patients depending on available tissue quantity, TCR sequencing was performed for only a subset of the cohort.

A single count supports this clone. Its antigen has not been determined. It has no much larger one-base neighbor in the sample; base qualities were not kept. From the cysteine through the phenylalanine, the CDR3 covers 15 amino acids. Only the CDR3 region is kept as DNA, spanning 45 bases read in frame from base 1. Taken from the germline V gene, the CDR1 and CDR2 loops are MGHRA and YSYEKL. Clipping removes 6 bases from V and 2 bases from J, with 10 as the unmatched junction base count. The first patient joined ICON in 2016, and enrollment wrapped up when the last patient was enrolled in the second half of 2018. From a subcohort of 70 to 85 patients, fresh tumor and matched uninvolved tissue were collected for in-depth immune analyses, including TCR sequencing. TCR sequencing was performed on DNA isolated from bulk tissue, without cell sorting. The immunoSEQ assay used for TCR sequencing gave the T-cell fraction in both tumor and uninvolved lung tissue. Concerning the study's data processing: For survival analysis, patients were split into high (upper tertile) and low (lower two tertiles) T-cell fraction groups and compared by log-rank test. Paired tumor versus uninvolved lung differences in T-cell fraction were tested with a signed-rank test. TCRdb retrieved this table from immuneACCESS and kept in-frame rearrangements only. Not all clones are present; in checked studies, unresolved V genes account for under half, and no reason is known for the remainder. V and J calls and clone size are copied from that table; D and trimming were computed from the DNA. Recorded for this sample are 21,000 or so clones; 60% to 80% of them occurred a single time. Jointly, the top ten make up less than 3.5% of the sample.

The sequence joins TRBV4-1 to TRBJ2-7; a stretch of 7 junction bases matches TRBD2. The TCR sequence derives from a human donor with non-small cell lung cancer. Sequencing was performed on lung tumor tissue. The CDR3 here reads CASSQSSAGAYEQYF. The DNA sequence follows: TGCGCCAGCAGTCAATCTTCCGCGGGAGCCTACGAGCAGTACTTC.